The 21 T cell receptor beta chains below all came from one sample that was sequenced in a study of shared clonotypes between healthy human individuals. Clones were read by immunoSEQ multiplex PCR, and TCRdb kept only the in-frame ones, dropping some. The sample shows 700,000 to 950,000 clones, about 96% of them seen only once. Positive CCR7 selection of CD45RO-negative cells yielded the naive CD8 cells, and terminally differentiated effector memory CD45RA+ cells were excluded. Source material: naive CD8+ T cells sorted from blood. Receptor source: a man younger than 40 in good health.

V usage is TRBV28 and J usage is TRBJ1-4; 9 nucleotides match TRBD1. Germline V lookup: CDR1 MDHEN, CDR2 SYDVKM. CDR3 length: 19 residues. Unmatched junction bases numbered 18, after V lost 5 bases and J lost 5 bases. CDR3 sequence (DNA): TGTGCCAGCAGTCCGCCGCCACAGGGGGCAATTCTAAGAAATGAAAAACTGTTTTTT. This translates into CASSPPPQGAILRNEKLFF.

This rearrangement joins TRBV6-5 to TRBJ1-3; D uncertain. Germline CDR1 is MNHEY and CDR2 is SVGAGI. Trimming removed 0 bases at V and 8 bases at J, with 14 bases between. The CDR3 is made up of 15 amino acids. CDR3 sequence reads: CASSYSGSDSDTIYF. The CDR3 DNA is TGTGCCAGCAGTTACTCCGGGTCCGATTCTGACACCATATATTTT.

The rearrangement links TRBV30 to TRBJ2-3; 14 bases line up with TRBD2. V shed 6 bases and J 3 bases; nucleotides not matched to a gene: 2. Germline V gives CDR1 GTSNPN, CDR2 SVGIG (reference sequence). This CDR3 spans 14 amino acids. Written as DNA, the CDR3 is TGTGCCTGCAGACTAGCGGGAGGGACAGATACGCAGTATTTT. It specifies CACRLAGGTDTQYF.

This clone was detected only once. Other DNA sequences in the sample encode the same CDR3. The chain joins TRBV4-1 to TRBJ1-1; 8 bases match TRBD1. The CDR3 has 15 residues. Germline lookup yields CDR1 MGHRA and CDR2 YSYEKL. Losses at the gene ends were 1 base for V and 1 base for J; bases not matched to a gene: 2. The CDR3 loop is CASSQVGTGNTEAFF. CDR3 in DNA: TGCGCCAGCAGCCAAGTAGGGACAGGGAACACTGAAGCTTTCTTT.

This chain uses TRBV10-2 with TRBJ1-5; 7 bases map to TRBD1. CDR1 and CDR2 from the germline V gene are WSHSY and SAAADI. Losses at the gene ends were 3 bases for V and 4 bases for J; bases not matched to a gene: 6. This CDR3 has 15 amino acids. The CDR3 DNA is TGCGCCAGCAGTGACCTCCGGGACAGAAATCAGCCCCAGCATTTT. Its protein is CASSDLRDRNQPQHF.

The V gene is TRBV29-1, the J gene TRBJ2-1; TRBD2 is a possible D gene (6 bases). The CDR3 consists of 16 residues. The ends were cut back, 3 bases at V and 7 bases at J, with 22 bases in the middle. Germline V lookup: CDR1 SQVTM, CDR2 ANQGSEA. DNA for the CDR3: TGCAGCGTTGAGTTTCCATCCGGGAGCGTCTTGAATGAGCAGTTCTTC. Protein sequence: CSVEFPSGSVLNEQFF.

V is TRBV11-2 and J is TRBJ2-7, with D perhaps matching TRBD1 (6 bases). The germline V gene has CDR1 SGHAT and CDR2 FQNNGV. The V gene lost 5 bases and the J gene lost 0 bases, with 23 bases spanning the gap. The CDR3 is made up of 18 amino acids. The DNA for the CDR3 is TGTGCCAGCAGCCCAAACTGGTTTACTAGGGGGAGCTCCTACGAGCAGTACTTC. Translation: CASSPNWFTRGSSYEQYF.

The chain links TRBV9 to TRBJ2-2; 7 positions match TRBD2. V was pared by 0 bases and J by 0 bases, with 8 bases of the junction left unmatched. This CDR3 spans 18 amino acids. Germline V lookup: CDR1 SGDLS, CDR2 YYNGEE. This chain's CDR3 is CASSVGDYSFANTGELFF. For the CDR3, the DNA is TGTGCCAGCAGCGTAGGGGACTATTCTTTCGCGAACACCGGGGAGCTGTTTTTT. Full variable domain (rest looked up from reference TRBV9 and TRBJ2-2): DSGVTQTPKHLITATGQRVTLRCSPRSGDLSVYWYQQSLDQGLQFLIQYYNGEERAKGNILERFSAQQFPDLHSELNLSSLELGDSALYFCASSVGDYSFANTGELFFGEGSRLTVL.

V is TRBV7-8 and J is TRBJ2-5; D gene ambiguous. Trimming cost V 5 bases and J 1 base, with 11 bases left between them. The CDR3 runs 14 residues. From germline, CDR1 is SGHVS and CDR2 FQNEAQ. The CDR3 sequence is CASSLERFQETQYF. CDR3 nucleotide sequence: TGTGCCAGCAGCCTCGAGAGGTTCCAAGAGACCCAGTACTTC.

The chain couples TRBV5-6 to TRBJ2-1; D possibly corresponds to TRBD1 (6 bases). The CDR3 runs 16 residues. Looked up from germline, CDR1 is SGHDT and CDR2 is YYEEEE. Trimming removed 0 bases at V and 4 bases at J, with 14 bases between. CDR3 sequence reads: CASSLALQGDYNEQFF. For the CDR3, the DNA is TGTGCCAGCAGCTTGGCCCTACAGGGTGATTACAATGAGCAGTTCTTC.

This chain joins TRBV10-3 and TRBJ2-1; 10 nucleotides line up with TRBD2. J was trimmed by 5 bases and V by 7 bases; bases with no gene match: 17. Germline CDR1 is ENHRY and CDR2 is SYGVKD. The CDR3 extends over 18 amino acids. CDR3 protein: CAINPSGSQEGVHNEQFF. As DNA, the CDR3 is TGTGCCATCAATCCTAGCGGGAGTCAGGAGGGGGTTCACAATGAGCAGTTCTTC.

This clone was detected once. J is TRBJ2-1 and V is TRBV27; D may correspond to TRBD1 or TRBD2 (5 bases each). The CDR3 runs 14 residues. V was clipped by 6 bases and J by 5 bases, with 14 bases between them. CDR1 is MNHEY and CDR2 is SMNVEV in the germline V gene (reference sequence). The CDR3 DNA follows: TGTGCCAGCAGGGGTGCTCGGGGCAACAATGAGCAGTTCTTC. Translation: CASRGARGNNEQFF.

The chain combines TRBV9 with TRBJ2-1; TRBD2 is a possible D gene (6 bases). The germline V gene has CDR1 SGDLS and CDR2 YYNGEE. Trimming pared 0 bases from V and 7 bases from J, leaving 11 bases between. This CDR3 has 14 amino acids. The CDR3 DNA reads as TGTGCCAGCAGCGTAGATGGAGGGCTAAATGAGCAGTTCTTC. It translates to CASSVDGGLNEQFF. The variable domain in full, completed from reference TRBV9 and TRBJ2-1, reads DSGVTQTPKHLITATGQRVTLRCSPRSGDLSVYWYQQSLDQGLQFLIQYYNGEERAKGNILERFSAQQFPDLHSELNLSSLELGDSALYFCASSVDGGLNEQFFGPGTRLTVL.

This clone appeared a few times. V and J are TRBV2 and TRBJ2-1, with TRBD1 as a possible D gene (6 bases). The CDR3 length is 12 residues. The germline V gene encodes CDR1 SNHLY and CDR2 FYNNEI. Trimming took off 6 bases at V and 11 bases at J, with 14 bases between the two ends. The CDR3 is CASRDTGTQQFF. The CDR3 coding sequence is TGTGCCAGCAGGGATACCGGGACACAGCAGTTCTTC.

The chain carries TRBV6-1 and TRBJ2-1; the D is unclear. CDR3 length: 14 residues. With 6 bases removed from V and 0 bases from J, the gap between germline ends came to 9 bases. The germline V gene has CDR1 MNHNS and CDR2 SASEGT. Here the CDR3 reads CASRQRSSYNEQFF. The CDR3 bases are TGTGCCAGCAGGCAACGGAGCTCCTACAATGAGCAGTTCTTC.

A single count supports this clone. Here the CDR3 reads CASSSAGGPEGTDTQYF. For the CDR3, the DNA is TGTGCCAGCAGTTCAGCGGGAGGGCCTGAGGGCACAGATACGCAGTATTTT. The chain has TRBV27 and TRBJ2-3; 10 positions agree with TRBD2. The V gene end was trimmed by 4 bases and the J gene end by 1 base; junction bases not matched to a gene: 8. The CDR3 has 17 amino acids. Per the germline V gene, CDR1 is MNHEY and CDR2 is SMNVEV (reference sequence).

The chain employs TRBV7-9 and TRBJ2-7; D may be TRBD1 or TRBD2 (6 bases each). V gave up 5 bases and J gave up 0 bases, with 17 bases separating them. The germline CDR1 and CDR2 sequences are SEHNR and FQNEAQ (reference sequence). CDR3 length equals 16 residues. CDR3 DNA: TGTGCCAGCAGCCCACGGGGGCCGCTCCTCTCCTACGAGCAGTACTTC. Its translation is CASSPRGPLLSYEQYF.

This sequence joins TRBV30 and TRBJ2-1; 10 nucleotides align to TRBD2. Germline V lookup: CDR1 GTSNPN, CDR2 SVGIG (reference sequence). Trimming removed 1 base from V and 3 bases from J; junction bases left unmatched: 6. This CDR3 is built from 16 residues. Written as DNA, the CDR3 is TGTGCCTGGAGTGGAGCGGGAGGGGTTTTCTACAATGAGCAGTTCTTC. It translates to CAWSGAGGVFYNEQFF.

This clone was counted once. This sequence joins TRBV2 and TRBJ1-2; tentative D call: TRBD1 (5 bases). The germline V gene has CDR1 SNHLY and CDR2 FYNNEI. V gave up 8 bases and J gave up 4 bases, with 20 bases separating them. This CDR3 is 15 amino acids long. CDR3 nucleotides: TGTGCCAGCTCCAACGGGGAGGGGCTAAGCTATGGCTACACCTTC. The encoded protein is CASSNGEGLSYGYTF.

The rearrangement uses TRBV11-3 and TRBJ2-3; 10 bases agree with TRBD2. J lost 1 base, V lost 2 bases, and 3 bases had no gene match. The CDR3 runs 16 residues. Per germline, CDR1 SGHNT and CDR2 YENEEA. The CDR3: CASSLLGTSGTDTQYF. The DNA for the CDR3 is TGTGCCAGCAGCTTATTGGGGACTAGCGGCACAGATACGCAGTATTTT.

This clone came up once. The CDR3 here is CACRDPLAKNIQYF. The CDR3 region has the DNA TGTGCCTGCCGGGACCCACTAGCCAAAAACATTCAGTACTTC. The J gene is TRBJ2-4, the V gene TRBV19; D might be TRBD1 or TRBD2, each matching 5 bases. The germline gives CDR1 LNHDA, CDR2 SQIVND (reference sequence). Trimming removed 11 bases from V and 0 bases from J, with 14 bases in between. The CDR3 covers 14 residues.